A selection of T cell receptor beta chains follows, all from one sample in a study of cytomegalovirus exposure and HLA in healthy donors. Measured with immunoSEQ multiplex PCR; TCRdb has only the in-frame clones, and not every one. The sample has about 120,000 clones, about 74% seen once. The sequencing input was PBMCs. The receptors derive from a woman aged 40 to 50 in good health and CMV-seropositive. Both conserved end residues are part of each CDR3. Each record gives: V gene, J gene, D gene, CDR3 protein, CDR3 DNA. A D gene is named only where the DNA matches it firmly.

V: TRBV5-6; J: TRBJ1-4; D: .; CDR3: CASSLAGWANEKLFF; DNA: TGTGCCAGCAGCTTGGCGGGGTGGGCAAATGAAAAACTGTTTTTT
V: TRBV4-2; J: TRBJ2-2; D: TRBD2; CDR3: CASRERGGTGELFF; DNA: TGTGCCAGCAGGGAGCGGGGAGGGACCGGGGAGCTGTTTTTT
V: TRBV9; J: TRBJ2-2; D: TRBD2; CDR3: CASSQGLARTTGELFF; DNA: TGTGCCAGCAGCCAGGGACTAGCACGAACCACCGGGGAGCTGTTTTTT
V: TRBV5-6; J: TRBJ2-6; D: .; CDR3: CASSLEGHYSGANVLTF; DNA: TGTGCCAGCAGCTTGGAGGGACATTACTCTGGGGCCAACGTCCTGACTTTC
V: TRBV19; J: TRBJ2-3; D: TRBD2; CDR3: CASSIRLAGGPGVDTQYF; DNA: TGTGCCAGTAGTATTCGACTAGCGGGAGGGCCGGGGGTAGATACGCAGTATTTT
V: TRBV5-6; J: TRBJ2-7; D: TRBD2; CDR3: CASSRLAGDEQYF; DNA: TGTGCCAGCAGCAGACTAGCGGGAGACGAGCAGTACTTC
V: TRBV12-5; J: TRBJ2-3; D: .; CDR3: CASADGTGTDTQYF; DNA: TGTGCTAGTGCCGACGGGACTGGGACAGATACGCAGTATTTT
V: TRBV27; J: TRBJ1-6; D: .; CDR3: CASSFGGGASPLHF; DNA: TGTGCCAGCAGTTTTGGGGGGGGCGCATCACCCCTCCACTTT
V: TRBV10-2; J: TRBJ1-2; D: .; CDR3: CASSKDRGSGYTF; DNA: TGCGCCAGCAGCAAGGACCGGGGGAGTGGCTACACCTTC
V: TRBV5-1; J: TRBJ2-2; D: TRBD2; CDR3: CASSLVSGGTGELFF; DNA: TGCGCCAGCAGCTTGGTGAGCGGGGGGACCGGGGAGCTGTTTTTT
V: TRBV2; J: TRBJ2-5; D: .; CDR3: CASGETGLQETQYF; DNA: TGTGCCAGCGGGGAGACAGGCTTACAAGAGACCCAGTACTTC